This T cell receptor beta chain was sequenced during a study of blood T cell repertoires in COVID-19. As for the study in general: Specimens from acute and convalescent COVID-19 originated in the United States, Italy and Spain. In each case, the material was cDNA or gDNA derived from T cells, B-cell-depleted T cells, or PBMCs.

The authors' processing: Reference gene primer amplification in the assay estimated nucleated cell counts. TCRdb keeps only in-frame clones here, not all; method: immunoSEQ multiplex PCR. The V and J calls and the clone size are those of that table, but D and trimming were determined from the DNA. The sample records roughly 100,000 clones, around 81% being singletons. The CDR3 contains 17 residues. V lost 4 bases to trimming and J lost 1 base; unmatched junction nucleotides: 12. The sample was peripheral blood. The source of this sequence is a woman aged 70-85 years with acute or convalescent COVID-19. The chain uses TRBV23-1 and TRBJ1-2, with 7 bases matching TRBD1. TRBV23-1 is reported as an ORF; its role is uncertain. As DNA, the CDR3 is TGCGCCAGCAGTCCCCCGACAGGGTTTAGTGTTAACTATGGCTACACCTTC. It encodes CASSPPTGFSVNYGYTF.